This T cell receptor (beta chain) was recovered during a study of beta chain features in type 1 diabetes. Per the germline V gene, CDR1 is MGHRA and CDR2 is YSYEKL. The V and J ends lost 1 base and 4 bases respectively, with 10 bases between them. The CDR3 runs 14 residues. Based on CD45RO/CCR7/CD25/CD127/CD95/CD27, CD4+ regulatory, stem cell-like memory, naive and central memory cells were sorted. All of the isolated RNA was reverse transcribed, so expressed TCRB transcripts were sequenced. Method: immunoSEQ multiplex PCR; TCRdb's copy keeps in-frame clones and lacks some. The repertoire holds over 100,000 clones, with roughly 40% as singletons.

The origin of this receptor is a woman younger than 30 in good health. The sample was stem cell memory CD4+ T cells from blood. This chain uses TRBV4-1 with TRBJ1-2, with a possible D match to TRBD1 (5 bases). The CDR3 sequence is CASSQVGGTYGYTF. In nucleotides, the CDR3 is TGCGCCAGCAGCCAAGTGGGGGGGACCTATGGCTACACCTTC.